The 18 T cell receptor beta chains below come from one sample, sequenced in a study of CD8 T cells in ankylosing spondylitis. General study points: One TCR beta motif, made up of 7 or 8 highly homologous variants, appeared characteristic of ankylosing spondylitis blood.

TCRdb reprocessed the 5' RACE reads via MiXCR and lists one record per CDR3 protein. The sample records some 240,000 distinct CDR3 sequences, about 7% being singletons. Their antigens are not known. The specimen sequenced was blood, either unsorted or a sorted T cell fraction (not recorded which). These receptors originate from a male donor with ankylosing spondylitis.

This clonotype was picked up many times. The genes are TRBV7-9 and TRBJ1-1; TRBD1 agrees at 7 bases. The V segment lost 2 bases and the J segment 4 bases; nucleotides outside the gene matches: 4. Germline V gives CDR1 SEHNR, CDR2 FQNEAQ (reference sequence). The CDR3 sequence is 14 residues long. This chain's CDR3 is CASSLSAGGTEAFF. CDR3 DNA sequence: TGTGCCAGCAGCTTATCGGCAGGGGGCACTGAAGCTTTCTTT.

This clonotype came up a few times. V and J are TRBV7-9 and TRBJ2-7; D is perhaps TRBD2 (6 bases). CDR3 size: 14 residues. CDR1 and CDR2 from the germline V gene are SEHNR and FQNEAQ (reference sequence). The germline V and J ends were trimmed by 3 bases and 0 bases, with 9 bases remaining between them. The CDR3 bases are TGTGCCAGCAGCTTGGGCGGGGTCTCCTACGAGCAGTACTTC. It is translated as CASSLGGVSYEQYF.

This clonotype was detected ten times or more. The genes are TRBV24-1 and TRBJ2-1, with TRBD2 as a possible D gene (5 bases). V was cut by 1 base and J by 7 bases, with 10 bases left in between. CDR1 is KGHDR and CDR2 is SFDVKD in the germline V gene. This CDR3 has 14 residues. DNA for the CDR3: TGTGCCACCAGTGATTTCGGCCTAGCAAATGAGCAGTTCTTC. It translates to CATSDFGLANEQFF.

J is TRBJ2-7 and V is TRBV24-1; TRBD1 might be the D (5 bases). Trimming stripped 7 bases from V and 6 bases from J, with 12 bases between. The CDR3 is 12 amino acids. Germline lookup yields CDR1 KGHDR and CDR2 SFDVKD. The DNA of the CDR3 is TGTGCCACCAGCGCAGGGTTTGGCGAGCAGTACTTC. Translating gives CATSAGFGEQYF.

The sample holds many counts of this clonotype. V and J are TRBV11-2 and TRBJ2-2; the D gene is possibly TRBD2 (6 bases). The CDR3 contains 13 residues. Trimming cost V 5 bases and J 6 bases, with 10 bases left between them. From germline, CDR1 is SGHAT and CDR2 FQNNGV. The CDR3 DNA is TGTGCCAGCAGCGTCGGGACTCCCGGGGAGCTGTTTTTT. Its protein is CASSVGTPGELFF.

Only a few counts were recorded for this clonotype. The rearrangement uses TRBV6-1 and TRBJ2-3; D might be TRBD2 (5 bases). This CDR3 is built from 18 residues. Trimming shortened V by 8 bases and J by 1 base, and 25 bases separated the two germline ends. The germline V gene has CDR1 MNHNS and CDR2 SASEGT. As DNA, the CDR3 is TGTGCCAGCTCCGCTCTAGGACTCTATGTGTGGGGCACAGATACGCAGTATTTT. This sequence encodes CASSALGLYVWGTDTQYF.

Many counts were recorded for this clonotype. The CDR3 spells CASSLGTSSRRTPYEQYF. DNA for the CDR3: TGTGCCAGCAGCTTGGGGACTTCTAGCCGCCGTACCCCCTACGAGCAGTACTTC. The V call is TRBV5-5, the J call TRBJ2-7; a weak D match, TRBD2 (5 bases). The CDR3 has 18 amino acids. V shed 0 bases and J shed 2 bases, with 21 bases lying between them. Germline V gene data show CDR1 as SGHKS and CDR2 as YYEKEE (reference sequence).

This clonotype was detected ten times or more. The rearrangement links TRBV28 to TRBJ2-7; 7 bases are a match to TRBD2. J lost 6 bases, V lost 3 bases, and 2 bases had no gene match. The CDR3 contains 12 residues. From germline, CDR1 is MDHEN and CDR2 SYDVKM. CDR3 in amino acids: CASSFGEGEQYF. The DNA for the CDR3 is TGTGCCAGCAGTTTCGGGGAGGGCGAGCAGTACTTC. Full variable domain (missing parts from reference TRBV28 and TRBJ2-7): DVKVTQSSRYLVKRTGEKVFLECVQDMDHENMFWYRQDPGLGLRLIYFSYDVKMKEKGDIPEGYSVSREKKERFSLILESASTNQTSMYLCASSFGEGEQYFGPGTRLTVT.

This clonotype was detected ten times or more. This chain uses TRBV12-3 or TRBV12-4 with TRBJ2-1; 10 nucleotides align to TRBD1. CDR3 length: 16 amino acids. The ends lost 6 bases at V and 7 bases at J; junction bases unmatched: 12. The CDR3 DNA follows: TGTGCCAGCAGGGCTTCCGGGACAGGGGTTGGGAATGAGCAGTTCTTC. Residues: CASRASGTGVGNEQFF.

This clonotype was detected many times. The V gene is TRBV7-2, the J gene TRBJ1-5; D is uncertain. The CDR3 has 15 residues. Looked up from germline, CDR1 is SGHTA and CDR2 is FQGNSA. Trimming took off 1 base at V and 0 bases at J, with 7 bases between the two ends. CDR3 in DNA: TGTGCCAGCAGCTTAGGATGGGATAGCAATCAGCCCCAGCATTTT. It yields the protein CASSLGWDSNQPQHF.

The table lists this clonotype with many counts. V and J are TRBV12-3 or TRBV12-4 and TRBJ2-3; a possible D gene is TRBD2 (5 bases). The CDR3 contains 12 residues. Trimming took 3 bases from V and 14 from J, leaving 15 bases between them. CDR3 in amino acids: CASSFGLGEGYF. The CDR3 DNA reads as TGTGCCAGCAGTTTTGGACTCGGTGAGGGGTATTTT.

Only a few counts were recorded for this clonotype. V gene TRBV6-1 combines with J gene TRBJ2-3; 8 positions match TRBD2. CDR1 is MNHNS, CDR2 SASEGT, per germline. The CDR3 sequence is 15 residues long. Germline trimming cut 6 bases from V and 7 bases from J; bases unmatched to any gene: 12. Here the CDR3 reads CASRDLAGLKYTQYF. DNA for the CDR3: TGTGCCAGCAGGGATTTAGCGGGACTGAAATATACGCAGTATTTT.

This clonotype came up a few times. The chain joins TRBV11-2 to TRBJ2-5; the match to TRBD2 covers 8 bases. The germline V gene encodes CDR1 SGHAT and CDR2 FQNNGV. V gave up 3 bases and J gave up 4 bases; unmatched junction bases: 10. The CDR3 has 16 amino acids. The CDR3 nucleotides are TGTGCCAGCAGCTTCGGCGGGGGGACCCCCCGAGAGACCCAGTACTTC. Amino acid sequence: CASSFGGGTPRETQYF.

Ten or more counts support this clonotype. The V gene is TRBV29-1, the J gene TRBJ2-3; 9 bases line up with TRBD1. Trimming took 7 bases from V and 2 from J; bases not matched to a gene: 7. The CDR3 sequence is 14 residues long. Per the germline V gene, CDR1 is SQVTM and CDR2 is ANQGSEA. The CDR3 coding sequence is TGCAGCGCCCGAGGGACAGGGAACACAGATACGCAGTATTTT. Translated, it gives CSARGTGNTDTQYF.

This clonotype has ten or more counts. This chain uses TRBV29-1 with TRBJ2-2, with D possibly being TRBD1 (5 bases). In germline, CDR1 is SQVTM, CDR2 ANQGSEA. The CDR3 length is 14 residues. Trimming stripped 4 bases from V and 0 bases from J, with 9 bases between. Here the CDR3 DNA reads TGCAGCGTTGGACAGCCCCCGAACACCGGGGAGCTGTTTTTT. Its translation: CSVGQPPNTGELFF.

V gene TRBV5-3 combines with J gene TRBJ2-7; the match to TRBD1 covers 7 bases. TRBV5-3 is noted as an ORF with a role that remains uncertain. The CDR3 has 16 amino acids. V gave up 4 bases and J gave up 0 bases; unmatched junction bases: 10. CDR3 coding DNA: TGTGCCAGAAGCCTCCCGATCGGGACAGCCTCCTACGAGCAGTACTTC. Its translation: CARSLPIGTASYEQYF.

This clonotype was detected many times. This chain links TRBV29-1 with TRBJ1-2; 7 bases fit TRBD1. This CDR3 spans 16 amino acids. CDR1 and CDR2 from the germline V gene are SQVTM and ANQGSEA. V lost 7 bases to trimming and J lost 0 bases; unmatched junction nucleotides: 14. The CDR3, as DNA: TGCAGCGCTGCCGCGGGACAGCCTTACGCTAACTATGGCTACACCTTC. Its translation is CSAAAGQPYANYGYTF. Based on the CDR3 plus reference TRBV29-1 and TRBJ1-2, the full variable domain is SAVISQKPSRDICQRGTSLTIQCQVDSQVTMMFWYRQQPGQSLTLIATANQGSEATYESGFVIDKFPISRPNLTFSTLTVSNMSPEDSSIYLCSAAAGQPYANYGYTFGSGTRLTVV.

This clonotype was found many times. The CDR3 is CASSLRGQGADTQYF. In DNA form, the CDR3 reads TGTGCCAGCAGCTTAAGGGGACAGGGAGCAGATACGCAGTATTTT. The chain recombines TRBV7-6 with TRBJ2-3; 9 bases map to TRBD1. The CDR3 extends over 15 amino acids. Germline CDR1 SGHVS, CDR2 FNYEAQ. V lost 2 bases, J lost 4 bases, and 4 bases stayed unmatched.